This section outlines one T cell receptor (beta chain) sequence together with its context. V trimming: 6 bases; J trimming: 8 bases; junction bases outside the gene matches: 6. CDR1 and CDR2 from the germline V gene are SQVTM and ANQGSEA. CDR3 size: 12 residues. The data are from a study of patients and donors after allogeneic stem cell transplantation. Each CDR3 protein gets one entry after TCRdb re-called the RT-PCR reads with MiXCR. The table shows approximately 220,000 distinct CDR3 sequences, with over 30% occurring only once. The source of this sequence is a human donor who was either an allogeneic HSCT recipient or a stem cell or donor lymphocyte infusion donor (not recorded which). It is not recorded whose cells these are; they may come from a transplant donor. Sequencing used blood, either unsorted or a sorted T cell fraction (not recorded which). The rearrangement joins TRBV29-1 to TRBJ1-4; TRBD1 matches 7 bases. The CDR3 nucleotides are TGCAGCGTCAGGCAGGGACAGGAAAAACTGTTTTTT. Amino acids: CSVRQGQEKLFF.